A selection of T cell receptor beta chains follows, all from one sample in a study of somatic mutations in cytotoxic T cells in rheumatoid arthritis. Only in-frame clones appear in the TCRdb table, and some are missing; sequencing was by immunoSEQ multiplex PCR. This sample has under 20,000 clones, with roughly 90% found just once. What was sequenced was CD8+ T cells sorted from blood. The receptor source for this set is a man between 35 and 55 years old in good health. CDR3s include the opening cysteine and the closing phenylalanine or tryptophan. Fields, in order: V gene, clone size, CDR3 length, J gene, D gene, CDR3 protein, CDR3 DNA. A D gene is named only where the DNA matches it firmly. Only part of the rows carry a size: once, few, many, or a class if the clone is expanded.

TRBV7-6,-,17,TRBJ2-1,TRBD2,CASINRGLAGGPTEQFF,TGTGCCAGCATAAATCGGGGACTAGCGGGAGGGCCGACTGAGCAGTTCTTC
TRBV7-9,-,16,TRBJ2-7,TRBD2,CASSHPGLAGSYEQYF,TGTGCCAGCAGCCACCCGGGACTAGCGGGATCCTACGAGCAGTACTTC
TRBV10-1,-,16,TRBJ2-3,-,CASNSPLFEYTDTQYF,TGCGCCAGCAATTCCCCTTTGTTCGAGTACACAGATACGCAGTATTTT
TRBV27,-,16,TRBJ1-5,-,CASSLSITDGNQPQHF,TGTGCCAGCAGTTTATCGATCACAGATGGCAATCAGCCCCAGCATTTT
TRBV6-5,once,13,TRBJ2-7,-,CASSYSHNYEQYF,TGTGCCAGCAGTTACTCCCATAACTACGAGCAGTACTTC
TRBV6-5,-,14,TRBJ2-7,TRBD2,CASSLGAGVYEQYF,TGTGCCAGCAGTTTGGGCGCGGGGGTCTACGAGCAGTACTTC
TRBV2,-,14,TRBJ2-7,-,CASPDQRPNYEQYF,TGTGCCAGTCCCGACCAGCGGCCAAACTACGAGCAGTACTTC
TRBV25-1,few,16,TRBJ2-7,-,CASSLYRPREGYEQYF,TGTGCCAGCAGCCTCTACCGGCCCAGAGAAGGCTACGAGCAGTACTTC
TRBV7-6,-,13,TRBJ1-5,-,CASSLAHGQPQHF,TGTGCCAGCAGCTTAGCCCACGGCCAGCCCCAGCATTTT
TRBV2,-,19,TRBJ1-2,TRBD1,CASSQSGTGALFSGLGYTF,TGTGCCAGCAGCCAATCCGGGACAGGCGCACTGTTTTCTGGTCTTGGCTACACCTTC
TRBV4-1,-,14,TRBJ1-4,-,CASSQRQGNEKLFF,TGCGCCAGCAGCCAAAGGCAGGGTAATGAAAAACTGTTTTTT
TRBV7-9,-,13,TRBJ1-3,-,CASSPPLGNTIYF,TGTGCCAGCAGCCCCCCCCTTGGAAACACCATATATTTT
TRBV7-9,-,17,TRBJ1-4,-,CASSLVLRVIQGEKLFF,TGTGCCAGCAGCTTAGTCCTTAGAGTGATTCAGGGTGAAAAACTGTTTTTT
TRBV28,once,16,TRBJ2-7,TRBD1,CASSLSGDRGGYEQYF,TGTGCCAGCAGTTTATCTGGAGACAGGGGAGGTTACGAGCAGTACTTC
TRBV27,-,13,TRBJ2-3,-,CASRQRSTDTQYF,TGTGCCAGCAGACAGCGTAGCACAGATACGCAGTATTTT
TRBV7-9,-,14,TRBJ2-7,TRBD1,CASSSGQGRHEQYF,TGTGCCAGCAGCTCGGGACAGGGACGCCACGAGCAGTACTTC
TRBV7-2,-,15,TRBJ2-3,-,CASSLGTAFTDTQYF,TGTGCCAGCAGCTTAGGGACGGCCTTCACAGATACGCAGTATTTT
TRBV14,-,13,TRBJ2-7,TRBD2,CASSSRTRTEQYF,TGTGCCAGCAGCTCCAGGACTAGAACCGAGCAGTACTTC
TRBV12-5,once,15,TRBJ2-1,-,CASGLGPGAYNEQFF,TGTGCTAGTGGTTTAGGCCCGGGAGCCTACAATGAGCAGTTCTTC
TRBV13,once,13,TRBJ2-5,TRBD2,CASSQGLAVTQYF,TGTGCCAGCAGCCAGGGACTAGCGGTGACCCAGTACTTC
TRBV4-3,-,14,TRBJ2-7,-,CASSQGQADYEQYF,TGCGCCAGCAGCCAAGGGCAGGCGGACTACGAGCAGTACTTC
TRBV27,once,14,TRBJ1-1,-,CASRAGTGRTEAFF,TGTGCCAGCAGGGCCGGGACGGGGCGCACTGAAGCTTTCTTT
TRBV28,once,16,TRBJ1-5,-,CASSSNRAWGNQPQHF,TGTGCCAGCAGTTCCAACAGGGCCTGGGGCAATCAGCCCCAGCATTTT
TRBV4-2,-,15,TRBJ2-7,-,CASSQRYPTPYEQYF,TGTGCCAGCAGCCAGCGGTACCCGACTCCCTACGAGCAGTACTTC
TRBV7-9,-,14,TRBJ1-4,-,CASSPNDRNEKLFF,TGTGCCAGCAGCCCCAACGACCGAAATGAAAAACTGTTTTTT
TRBV7-9,-,17,TRBJ2-2,TRBD2,CASSLDGSGRDTGELFF,TGTGCCAGCAGCTTAGATGGGAGCGGGAGAGACACCGGGGAGCTGTTTTTT
TRBV6-4,-,14,TRBJ2-1,-,CASSQLAGSNEQFF,TGTGCCAGCAGCCAGCTCGCCGGCAGCAATGAGCAGTTCTTC
TRBV29-1,once,15,TRBJ1-1,TRBD1,CSGLPDRAMNTEAFF,TGCAGCGGCTTACCCGACAGGGCAATGAACACTGAAGCTTTCTTT
TRBV6-5,once,15,TRBJ2-3,TRBD2,CASSYFPGGADTQYF,TGTGCCAGCAGTTACTTTCCGGGAGGGGCAGATACGCAGTATTTT
TRBV19,-,17,TRBJ2-7,TRBD2,CASSTHYTSGSSYEQYF,TGTGCCAGTAGTACACACTATACTAGCGGGAGCTCCTACGAGCAGTACTTC
TRBV10-3,-,16,TRBJ1-2,TRBD1,CATSGDRGGSSYGYTF,TGTGCCACCTCTGGGGACAGGGGCGGGTCTAGCTATGGCTACACCTTC
TRBV5-6,-,15,TRBJ2-3,-,CASSWPGSYTDTQYF,TGTGCCAGCAGCTGGCCCGGGTCCTACACAGATACGCAGTATTTT